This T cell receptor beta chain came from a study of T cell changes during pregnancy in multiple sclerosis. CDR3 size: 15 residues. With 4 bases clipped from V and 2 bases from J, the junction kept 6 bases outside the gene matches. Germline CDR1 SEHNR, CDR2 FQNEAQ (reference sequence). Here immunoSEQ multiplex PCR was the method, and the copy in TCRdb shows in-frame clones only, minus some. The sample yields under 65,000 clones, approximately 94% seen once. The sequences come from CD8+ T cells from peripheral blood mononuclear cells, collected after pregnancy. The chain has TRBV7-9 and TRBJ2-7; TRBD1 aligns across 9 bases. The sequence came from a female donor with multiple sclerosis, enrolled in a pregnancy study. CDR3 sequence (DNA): TGTGCCAGCAGCTCCCGGACAGGGGCGGCCTACGAGCAGTACTTC. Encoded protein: CASSSRTGAAYEQYF.